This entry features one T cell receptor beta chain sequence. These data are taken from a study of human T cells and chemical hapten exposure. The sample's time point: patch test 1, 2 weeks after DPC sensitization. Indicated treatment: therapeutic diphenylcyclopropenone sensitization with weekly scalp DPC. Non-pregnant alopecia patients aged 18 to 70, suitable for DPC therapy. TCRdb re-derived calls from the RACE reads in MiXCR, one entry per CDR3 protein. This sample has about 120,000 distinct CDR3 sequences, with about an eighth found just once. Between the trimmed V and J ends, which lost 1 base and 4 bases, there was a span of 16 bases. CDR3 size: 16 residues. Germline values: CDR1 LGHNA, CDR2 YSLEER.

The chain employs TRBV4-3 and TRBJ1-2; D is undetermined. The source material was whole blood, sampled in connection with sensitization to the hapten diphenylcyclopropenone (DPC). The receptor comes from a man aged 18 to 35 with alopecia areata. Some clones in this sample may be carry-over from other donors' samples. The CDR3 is CASSQGRQAGAYGYTF. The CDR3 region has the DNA TGCGCCAGCAGCCAAGGACGTCAGGCAGGAGCCTATGGCTACACCTTC.